One TCR beta chain is described in this entry. The CDR3 has 13 residues. The germline V and J ends were trimmed by 4 bases and 1 base, with 7 bases remaining between them. The V gene's germline CDR1 is ENHRY and CDR2 SYGVKD. This entry is derived from a study of blood T cell repertoires in COVID-19. For the study at large: The cDNA or gDNA used as material had been derived from T cells, B-cell-depleted T cells, or PBMCs.

Sequenced by immunoSEQ multiplex PCR; TCRdb stores in-frame clones only, minus some. The table shows 200,000 to 300,000 clones, with under 90% occurring only once. The sequencing input was peripheral blood. The chain recombines TRBV10-3 with TRBJ1-1, with D maybe TRBD1 (6 bases). The source of this sequence is a man aged 60 to 75 with acute or convalescent COVID-19. CDR3: CAISVQGNTEAFF. DNA for the CDR3: TGTGCCATCAGTGTACAGGGGAACACTGAAGCTTTCTTT.